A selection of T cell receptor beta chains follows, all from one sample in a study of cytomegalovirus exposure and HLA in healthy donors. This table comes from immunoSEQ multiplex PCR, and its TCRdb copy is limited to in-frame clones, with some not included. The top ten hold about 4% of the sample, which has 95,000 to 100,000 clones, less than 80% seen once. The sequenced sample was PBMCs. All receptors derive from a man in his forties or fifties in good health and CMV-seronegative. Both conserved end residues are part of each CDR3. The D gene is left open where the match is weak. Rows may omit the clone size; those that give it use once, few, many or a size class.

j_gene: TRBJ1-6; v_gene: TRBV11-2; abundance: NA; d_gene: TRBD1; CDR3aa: CASSLPGGLSPLHF; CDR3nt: TGTGCCAGCAGCTTACCAGGGGGCCTTTCACCCCTCCACTTT
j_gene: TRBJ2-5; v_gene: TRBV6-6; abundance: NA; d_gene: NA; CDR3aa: CASSERQVHGTQYF; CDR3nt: TGTGCCAGCAGCGAACGACAGGTTCATGGGACCCAGTACTTC
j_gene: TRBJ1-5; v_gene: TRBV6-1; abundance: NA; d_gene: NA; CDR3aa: CASSPDSFSNQPQHF; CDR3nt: TGTGCCAGCAGTCCCGACAGCTTTAGCAATCAGCCCCAGCATTTT
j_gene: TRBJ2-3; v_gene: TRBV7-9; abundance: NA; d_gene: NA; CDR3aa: CSSNKKASGDSVDTQYF; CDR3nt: TGTTCCAGCAACAAAAAAGCCAGCGGTGACTCGGTAGATACGCAGTATTTT
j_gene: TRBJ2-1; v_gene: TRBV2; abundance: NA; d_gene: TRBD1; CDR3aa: CASSGQGHNEQFF; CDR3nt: TGTGCCAGCAGTGGACAGGGCCACAATGAGCAGTTCTTC
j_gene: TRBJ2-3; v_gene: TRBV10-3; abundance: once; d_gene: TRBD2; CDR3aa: CAIRETSPDTQYF; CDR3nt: TGTGCCATCAGGGAGACTAGCCCCGATACGCAGTATTTT
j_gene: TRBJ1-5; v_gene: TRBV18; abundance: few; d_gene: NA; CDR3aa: CASSPSDSGGWQPQHF; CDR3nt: TGTGCCAGCTCACCTTCGGACAGCGGGGGGTGGCAGCCCCAGCATTTT
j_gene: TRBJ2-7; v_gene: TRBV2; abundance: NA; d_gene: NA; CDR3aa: CASEREISYEQYF; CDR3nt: TGTGCCAGCGAAAGGGAGATTTCCTACGAGCAGTACTTC
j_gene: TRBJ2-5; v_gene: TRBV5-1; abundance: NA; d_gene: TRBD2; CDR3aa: CASSPEDPGGKTQYF; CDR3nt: TGCGCCAGCAGCCCGGAGGACCCGGGAGGGAAGACCCAGTACTTC
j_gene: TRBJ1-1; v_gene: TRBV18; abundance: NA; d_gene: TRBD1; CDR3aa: CASSPRTGRNTEAFF; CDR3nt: TGTGCCAGCTCACCCAGGACAGGACGAAACACTGAAGCTTTCTTT
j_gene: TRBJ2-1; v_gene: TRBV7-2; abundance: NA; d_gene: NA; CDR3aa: CASRKTGSSYNEQFF; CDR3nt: TGTGCCAGCAGAAAAACAGGTAGCTCCTACAATGAGCAGTTCTTC
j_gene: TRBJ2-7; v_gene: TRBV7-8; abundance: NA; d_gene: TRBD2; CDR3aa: CASSLAGEGGYEQYF; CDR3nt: TGTGCCAGCAGCTTAGCTGGGGAGGGCGGCTACGAGCAGTACTTC
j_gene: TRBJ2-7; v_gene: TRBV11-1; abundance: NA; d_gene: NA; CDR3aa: CASSEEPAEQYF; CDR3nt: TGTGCCAGCAGCGAAGAACCTGCGGAGCAGTACTTC
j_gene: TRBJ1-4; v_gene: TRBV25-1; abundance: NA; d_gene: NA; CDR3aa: CASRDGGKGEKLFF; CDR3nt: TGTGCCAGCAGGGACGGGGGGAAAGGTGAAAAACTGTTTTTT
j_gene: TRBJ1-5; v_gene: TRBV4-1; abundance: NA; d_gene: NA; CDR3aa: CASSQVTGLNLQPQHF; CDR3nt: TGCGCCAGCAGCCAAGTGACAGGATTGAATTTGCAGCCCCAGCATTTT
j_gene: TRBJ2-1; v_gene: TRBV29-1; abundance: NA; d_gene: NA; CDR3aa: CSVEDNRGGNEQFF; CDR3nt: TGCAGCGTTGAAGACAACAGGGGGGGCAATGAGCAGTTCTTC
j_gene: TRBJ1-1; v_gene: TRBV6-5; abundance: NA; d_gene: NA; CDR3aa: CASSRTGVNTEAFF; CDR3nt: TGTGCCAGCAGTCGGACGGGGGTGAACACTGAAGCTTTCTTT
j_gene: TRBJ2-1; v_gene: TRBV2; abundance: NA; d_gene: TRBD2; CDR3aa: CASSDRLAGYNEQFF; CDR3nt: TGTGCCAGCAGTGATAGACTAGCGGGATACAATGAGCAGTTCTTC
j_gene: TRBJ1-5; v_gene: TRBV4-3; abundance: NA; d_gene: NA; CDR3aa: CASSQGEGQPQHF; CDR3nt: TGCGCCAGCAGCCAAGGTGAGGGTCAGCCCCAGCATTTT
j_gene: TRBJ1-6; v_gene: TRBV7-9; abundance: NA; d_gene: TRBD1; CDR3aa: CSSSPPGGDSPLHF; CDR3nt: TGTTCCAGCAGCCCCCCAGGGGGCGATTCACCCCTCCACTTT
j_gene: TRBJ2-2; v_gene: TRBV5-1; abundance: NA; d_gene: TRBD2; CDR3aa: CASRTTGLAGTGELFF; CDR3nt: TGCGCCAGCAGAACCACCGGACTAGCCGGCACCGGGGAGCTGTTTTTT
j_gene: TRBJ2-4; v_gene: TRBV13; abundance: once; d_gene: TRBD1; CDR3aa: CASSSQGAGAKNIQYF; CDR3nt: TGTGCCAGCAGTTCGCAGGGGGCAGGGGCCAAAAACATTCAGTACTTC
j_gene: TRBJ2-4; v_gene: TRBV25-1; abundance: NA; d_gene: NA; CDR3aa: CASSVHGKNIQYF; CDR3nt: TGTGCCAGCAGTGTTCACGGGAAAAACATTCAGTACTTC
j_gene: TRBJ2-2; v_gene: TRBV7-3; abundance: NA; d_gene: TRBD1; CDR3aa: CASSSTGGAYTGELFF; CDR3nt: TGTGCCAGCAGCTCCACAGGGGGCGCATACACCGGGGAGCTGTTTTTT
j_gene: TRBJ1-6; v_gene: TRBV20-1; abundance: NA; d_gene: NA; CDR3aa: CSALGGSMQF; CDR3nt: TGCAGTGCTTTAGGAGGCAGCATGCAGTTT
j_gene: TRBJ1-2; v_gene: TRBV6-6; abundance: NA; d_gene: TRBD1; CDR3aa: CASSFSGQGASGYTF; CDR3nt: TGTGCCAGCAGTTTCTCGGGACAGGGCGCTTCTGGCTACACCTTC
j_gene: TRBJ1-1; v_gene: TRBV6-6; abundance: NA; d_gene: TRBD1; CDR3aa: CASREGDRGLGEAFF; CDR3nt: TGTGCCAGCAGAGAAGGGGACAGGGGGCTAGGTGAAGCTTTCTTT
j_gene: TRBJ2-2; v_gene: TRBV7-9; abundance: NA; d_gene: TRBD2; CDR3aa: CASSSRLAGGTGELFF; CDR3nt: TGTGCCAGCAGCTCTCGACTAGCGGGGGGGACCGGGGAGCTGTTTTTT
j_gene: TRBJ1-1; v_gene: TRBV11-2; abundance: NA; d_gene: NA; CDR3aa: CASSPINGGRAEAFF; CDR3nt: TGTGCCAGCAGCCCCATCAATGGGGGGAGGGCTGAAGCTTTCTTT
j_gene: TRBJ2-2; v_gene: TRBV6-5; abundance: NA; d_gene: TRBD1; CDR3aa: CASSYSTTGVTGELFF; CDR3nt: TGTGCCAGCAGTTACTCGACGACAGGGGTCACCGGGGAGCTGTTTTTT
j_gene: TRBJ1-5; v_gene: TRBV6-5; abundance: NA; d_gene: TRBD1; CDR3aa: CASSIQGANQPQHF; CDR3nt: TGTGCCAGCAGCATACAGGGGGCGAACCAGCCCCAGCATTTT
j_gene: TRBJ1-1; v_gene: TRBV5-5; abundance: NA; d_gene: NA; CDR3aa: CASSLSPGTEAFF; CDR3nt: TGTGCCAGCAGCTTGAGCCCCGGCACTGAAGCTTTCTTT
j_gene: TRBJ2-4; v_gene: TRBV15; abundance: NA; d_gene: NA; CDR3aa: CATSRGGGRLAKNIQYF; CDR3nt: TGTGCCACCAGCAGAGGGGGGGGCAGGTTAGCCAAAAACATTCAGTACTTC
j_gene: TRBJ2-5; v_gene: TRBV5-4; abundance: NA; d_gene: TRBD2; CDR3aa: CASSPGRASGGGETQYF; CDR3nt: TGTGCCAGCAGCCCCGGCCGGGCTAGCGGGGGGGGAGAGACCCAGTACTTC
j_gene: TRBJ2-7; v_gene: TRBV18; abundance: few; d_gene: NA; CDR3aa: CASSHSYEQYF; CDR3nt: TGTGCCAGCTCCCACTCCTACGAGCAGTACTTC
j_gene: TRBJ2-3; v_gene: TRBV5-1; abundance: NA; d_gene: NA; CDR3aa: CASRPLVAGEGDTQYF; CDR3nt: TGCGCCAGCAGACCCCTGGTGGCAGGGGAGGGAGATACGCAGTATTTT
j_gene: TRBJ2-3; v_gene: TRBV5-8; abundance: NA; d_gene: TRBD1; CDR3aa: CASSVTGQGSTDTQYF; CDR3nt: TGTGCCAGCAGCGTAACGGGACAGGGCAGCACAGATACGCAGTATTTT
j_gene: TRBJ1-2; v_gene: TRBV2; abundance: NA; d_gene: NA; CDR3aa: CASTPDTLDYGYTF; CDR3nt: TGTGCCAGCACTCCCGACACATTAGACTATGGCTACACCTTC
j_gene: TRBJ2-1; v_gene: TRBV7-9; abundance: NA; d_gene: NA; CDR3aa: CASSLFGEAYNEQFF; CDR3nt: TGTGCCAGCAGCTTGTTCGGGGAGGCCTACAATGAGCAGTTCTTC
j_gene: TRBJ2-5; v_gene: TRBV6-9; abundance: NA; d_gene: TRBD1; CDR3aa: CASSLTPGQGRQETQYF; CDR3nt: TGTGCCAGCAGTTTAACCCCGGGACAGGGACGCCAAGAGACCCAGTACTTC
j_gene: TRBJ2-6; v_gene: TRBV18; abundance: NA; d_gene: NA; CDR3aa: CASSPQLDGSSGANVLTF; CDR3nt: TGTGCCAGCTCACCTCAGCTCGACGGGAGCTCTGGGGCCAACGTCCTGACTTTC